This TCR beta chain was identified during a study of blood T cells in healthy people across ages. This clonotype was detected a few times. The V gene end was trimmed by 4 bases and the J gene end by 8 bases; junction bases not matched to a gene: 13. Germline lookup yields CDR1 KGHSH and CDR2 LQKENI. The CDR3 is 16 amino acids. A second PCR, run for about 6 to 12 cycles, used a sample-barcoded 5' primer plus a J-beta primer mix. TCRdb re-called the 5' RACE reads through MiXCR, storing one row per CDR3 protein. The sample yields around 1.5 million distinct CDR3 sequences, around 55% seen once. Sequencing used blood. The rearrangement joins TRBV18 to TRBJ1-4; 7 bases are a match to TRBD1. The sequence came from a man between 18 and 35 years old in good health. Written as DNA, the CDR3 is TGTGCCAGCTCACTCAACGACAGGGTTCAAGTCGAAAAACTGTTTTTT. This sequence encodes CASSLNDRVQVEKLFF. Full variable domain (missing parts from reference TRBV18 and TRBJ1-4): NAGVMQNPRHLVRRRGQEARLRCSPMKGHSHVYWYRQLPEEGLKFMVYLQKENIIDESGMPKERFSAEFPKEGPSILRIQQVVRGDSAAYFCASSLNDRVQVEKLFFGSGTQLSVL.